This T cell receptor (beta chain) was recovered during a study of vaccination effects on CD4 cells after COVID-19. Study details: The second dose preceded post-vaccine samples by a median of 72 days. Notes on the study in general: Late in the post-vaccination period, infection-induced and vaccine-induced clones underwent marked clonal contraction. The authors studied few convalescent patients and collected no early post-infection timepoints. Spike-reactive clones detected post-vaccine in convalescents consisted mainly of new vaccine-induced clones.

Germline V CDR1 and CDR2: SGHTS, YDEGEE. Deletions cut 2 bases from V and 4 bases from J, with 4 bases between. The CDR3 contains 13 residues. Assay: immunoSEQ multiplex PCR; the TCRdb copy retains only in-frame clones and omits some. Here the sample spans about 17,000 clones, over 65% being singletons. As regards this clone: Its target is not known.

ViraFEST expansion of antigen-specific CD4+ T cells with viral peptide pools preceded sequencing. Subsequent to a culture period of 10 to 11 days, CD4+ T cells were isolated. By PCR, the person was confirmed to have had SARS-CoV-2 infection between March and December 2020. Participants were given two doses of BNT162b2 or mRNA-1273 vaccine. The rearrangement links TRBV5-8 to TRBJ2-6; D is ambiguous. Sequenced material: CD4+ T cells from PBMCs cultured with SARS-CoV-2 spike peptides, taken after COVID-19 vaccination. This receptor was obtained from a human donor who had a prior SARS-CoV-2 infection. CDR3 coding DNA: TGTGCCAGCAGCTTTCTGGGGGCCAACGTCCTGACTTTC. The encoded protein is CASSFLGANVLTF.